This T cell receptor (beta chain) was recovered during a study of control samples from healthy donors and cancer patients. CDR3 length: 15 amino acids. Germline V CDR1 and CDR2: LNHDA, SQIVND (reference sequence). V gave up 8 bases and J gave up 2 bases; unmatched junction bases: 11. Profiling relied on immunoSEQ multiplex PCR, and the TCRdb table lists in-frame clones only, not all of them. The top ten hold about an eighth of the sample, which has 26,000 or so clones, roughly nine tenths seen once. The chain recombines TRBV19 with TRBJ1-2; the match to TRBD1 covers 7 bases. What was sequenced was PBMCs. The TCR was taken from a man aged 45-60 years with lung cancer. This chain's CDR3 is CASGESQGQNYGYTF. For the CDR3, the DNA is TGTGCCAGTGGCGAGTCGCAGGGACAGAACTATGGCTACACCTTC.